This paragraph covers one TCR beta chain sequence. These data belong to a study of shared T cell receptors in the human thymus. The protocol was immunoSEQ multiplex PCR, while the TCRdb copy is restricted to in-frame clones and leaves out a portion. The table includes more than 550,000 clones, around 87% detected once. The V gene's germline CDR1 is MDHEN and CDR2 SYDVKM. Trimming removed 7 bases at V and 1 base at J, with 10 bases between. This CDR3 region has 13 residues. The same data also contributed to another study, on human thymus T cells. That work contributes: Among thymic and blood repertoires, usage of V and J genes appeared biased.

Sequenced sample: thymocytes. The clonotype comes from a boy younger than two with a congenital heart defect. V gene TRBV28 combines with J gene TRBJ2-5, with TRBD2 as a possible D gene (5 bases). CDR3 sequence reads: CASTPRAQETQYF. As DNA, the CDR3 is TGTGCCAGCACCCCGCGGGCCCAAGAGACCCAGTACTTC.